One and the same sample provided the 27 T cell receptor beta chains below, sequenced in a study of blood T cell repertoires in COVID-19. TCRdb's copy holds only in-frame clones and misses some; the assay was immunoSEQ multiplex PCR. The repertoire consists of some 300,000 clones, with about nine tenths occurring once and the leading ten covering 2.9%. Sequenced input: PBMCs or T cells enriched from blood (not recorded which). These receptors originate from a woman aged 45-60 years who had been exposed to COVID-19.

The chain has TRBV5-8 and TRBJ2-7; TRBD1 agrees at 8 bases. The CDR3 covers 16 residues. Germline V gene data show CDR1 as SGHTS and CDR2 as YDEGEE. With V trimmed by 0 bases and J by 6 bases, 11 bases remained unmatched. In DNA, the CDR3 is TGTGCCAGCAGCTTGGCCAGGACAGGGCCGGTTTCCGAGCAGTACTTC. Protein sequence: CASSLARTGPVSEQYF.

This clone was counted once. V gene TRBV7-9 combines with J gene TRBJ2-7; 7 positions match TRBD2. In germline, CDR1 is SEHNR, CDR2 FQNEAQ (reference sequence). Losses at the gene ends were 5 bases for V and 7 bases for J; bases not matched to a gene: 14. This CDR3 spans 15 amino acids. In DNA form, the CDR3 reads TGTGCCAGCAGCGTACTTACCGGGACTATAGGAGAGCAGTACTTC. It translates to CASSVLTGTIGEQYF.

CDR3 nucleotides: TGCGCCAGCAGCCAAGCGGTTGCTGGGGCCAACGTCCTGACTTTC. Translating it yields CASSQAVAGANVLTF. The J gene is TRBJ2-6, the V gene TRBV4-1; D is unresolved. Trimming took 1 base from V and 2 from J, leaving 6 bases between them. Germline CDR1 is MGHRA and CDR2 is YSYEKL. The CDR3 contains 15 residues.

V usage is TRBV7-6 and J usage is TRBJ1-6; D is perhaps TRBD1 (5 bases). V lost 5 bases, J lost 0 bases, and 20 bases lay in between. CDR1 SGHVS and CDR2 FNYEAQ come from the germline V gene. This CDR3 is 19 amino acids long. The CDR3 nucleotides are TGTGCCAGCAGCCAGACCGCGGGGGACGGGAGCTCCTATAATTCACCCCTCCACTTT. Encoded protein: CASSQTAGDGSSYNSPLHF.

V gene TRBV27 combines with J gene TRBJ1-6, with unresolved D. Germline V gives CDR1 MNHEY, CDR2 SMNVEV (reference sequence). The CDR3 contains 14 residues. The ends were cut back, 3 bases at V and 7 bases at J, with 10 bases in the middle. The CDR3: CASSFGSGNSPLHF. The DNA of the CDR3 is TGTGCCAGCAGTTTCGGCAGCGGAAATTCACCCCTCCACTTT.

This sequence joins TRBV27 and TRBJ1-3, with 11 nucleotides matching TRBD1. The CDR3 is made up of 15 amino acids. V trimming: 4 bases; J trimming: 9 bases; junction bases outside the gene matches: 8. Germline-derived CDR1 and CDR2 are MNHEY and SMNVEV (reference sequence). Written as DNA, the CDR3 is TGTGCCAGCAGTTCCTGGACAGGGGGCCGGGGCACCATATATTTT. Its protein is CASSSWTGGRGTIYF.

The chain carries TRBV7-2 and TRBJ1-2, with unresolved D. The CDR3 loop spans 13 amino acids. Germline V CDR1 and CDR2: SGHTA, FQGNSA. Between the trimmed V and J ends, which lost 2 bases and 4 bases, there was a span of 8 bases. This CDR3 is CASSLQAGYGYTF. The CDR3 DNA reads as TGTGCCAGCAGCTTACAGGCCGGCTATGGCTACACCTTC. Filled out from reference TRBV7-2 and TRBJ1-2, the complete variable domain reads GAGVSQSPSNKVTEKGKDVELRCDPISGHTALYWYRQSLGQGLEFLIYFQGNSAPDKSGLPSDRFSAERTGGSVSTLTIQRTQQEDSAVYLCASSLQAGYGYTFGSGTRLTVV.

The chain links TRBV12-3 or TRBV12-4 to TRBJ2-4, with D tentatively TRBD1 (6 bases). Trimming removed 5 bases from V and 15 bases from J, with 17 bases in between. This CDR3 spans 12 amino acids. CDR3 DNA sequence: TGTGCCAGCAGTCCAGGGGAGCGGATACGGTACTTC. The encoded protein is CASSPGERIRYF.

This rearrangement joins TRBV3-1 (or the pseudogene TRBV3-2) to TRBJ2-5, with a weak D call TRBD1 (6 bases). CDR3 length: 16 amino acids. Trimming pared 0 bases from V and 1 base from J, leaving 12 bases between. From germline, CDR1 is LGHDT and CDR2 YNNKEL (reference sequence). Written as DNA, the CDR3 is TGTGCCAGCAGCCAAGAAGTGCAGGGGACCCAAGAGACCCAGTACTTC. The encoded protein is CASSQEVQGTQETQYF.

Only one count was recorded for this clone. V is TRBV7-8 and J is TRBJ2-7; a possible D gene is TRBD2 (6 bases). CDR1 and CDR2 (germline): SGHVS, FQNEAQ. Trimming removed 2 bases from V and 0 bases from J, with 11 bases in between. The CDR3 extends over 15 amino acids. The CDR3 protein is CASSLKLANSYEQYF. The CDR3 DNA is TGTGCCAGCAGCTTAAAACTAGCTAACTCCTACGAGCAGTACTTC.

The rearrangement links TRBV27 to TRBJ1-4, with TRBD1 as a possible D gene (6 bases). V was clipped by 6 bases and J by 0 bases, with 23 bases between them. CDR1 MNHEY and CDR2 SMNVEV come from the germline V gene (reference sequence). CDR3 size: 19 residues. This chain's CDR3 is CASRAPSRGFSATNEKLFF. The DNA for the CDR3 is TGTGCCAGCAGAGCACCGAGCAGGGGATTTAGCGCAACTAATGAAAAACTGTTTTTT. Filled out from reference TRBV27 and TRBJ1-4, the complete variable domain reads EAQVTQNPRYLITVTGKKLTVTCSQNMNHEYMSWYRQDPGLGLRQIYYSMNVEVTDKGDVPEGYKVSRKEKRNFPLILESPSPNQTSLYFCASRAPSRGFSATNEKLFFGSGTQLSVL.

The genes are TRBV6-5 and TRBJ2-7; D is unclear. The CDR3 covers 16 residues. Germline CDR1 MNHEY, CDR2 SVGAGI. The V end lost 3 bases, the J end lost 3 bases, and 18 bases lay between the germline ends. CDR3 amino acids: CASSYNTDHKFYEQYF. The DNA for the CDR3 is TGTGCCAGCAGTTATAACACAGACCACAAATTCTACGAGCAGTACTTC.

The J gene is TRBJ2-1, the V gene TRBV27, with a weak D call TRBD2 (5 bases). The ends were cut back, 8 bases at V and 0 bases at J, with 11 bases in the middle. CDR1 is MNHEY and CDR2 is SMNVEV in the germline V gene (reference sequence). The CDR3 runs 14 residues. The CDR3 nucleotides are TGTGCCAGCGGGAGAATAGTCTCCTACAATGAGCAGTTCTTC. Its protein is CASGRIVSYNEQFF.

CDR3 nucleotides: TGTGCCAGCGGGCCGGTGGGCACCGGGGAGCTGTTTTTT. Its translation: CASGPVGTGELFF. The chain employs TRBV2 and TRBJ2-2; D uncertain. Germline V gives CDR1 SNHLY, CDR2 FYNNEI. Trimming shortened V by 8 bases and J by 4 bases, and 11 bases separated the two germline ends. The CDR3 has 13 residues.

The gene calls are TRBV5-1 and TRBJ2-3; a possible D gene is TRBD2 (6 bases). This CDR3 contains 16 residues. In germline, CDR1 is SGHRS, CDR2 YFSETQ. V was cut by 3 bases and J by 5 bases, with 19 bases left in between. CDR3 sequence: CASSWGGPSGQDTQYF. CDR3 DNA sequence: TGCGCCAGCAGCTGGGGAGGCCCCAGCGGTCAAGATACGCAGTATTTT.

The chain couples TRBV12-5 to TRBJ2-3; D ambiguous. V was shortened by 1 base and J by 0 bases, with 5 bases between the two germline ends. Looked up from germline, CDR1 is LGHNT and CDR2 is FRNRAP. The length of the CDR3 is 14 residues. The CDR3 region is CASGLDRSTDTQYF. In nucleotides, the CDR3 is TGTGCTAGTGGTTTGGACAGAAGCACAGATACGCAGTATTTT.

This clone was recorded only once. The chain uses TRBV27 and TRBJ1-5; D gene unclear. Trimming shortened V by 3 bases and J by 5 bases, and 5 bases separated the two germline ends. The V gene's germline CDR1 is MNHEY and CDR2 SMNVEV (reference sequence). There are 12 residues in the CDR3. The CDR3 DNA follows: TGTGCCAGCAGTTTCCCAGATCAGCCCCAGCATTTT. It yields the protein CASSFPDQPQHF.

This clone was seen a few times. This chain's CDR3 is CSVESDRDRGFNEQFF. CDR3 DNA: TGCAGCGTTGAGAGTGACCGGGACAGGGGTTTCAATGAGCAGTTCTTC. The chain links TRBV29-1 to TRBJ2-1; 10 nucleotides align to TRBD1. The germline V gene has CDR1 SQVTM and CDR2 ANQGSEA. V lost 3 bases to trimming and J lost 6 bases; unmatched junction nucleotides: 11. The CDR3 is made up of 16 amino acids.

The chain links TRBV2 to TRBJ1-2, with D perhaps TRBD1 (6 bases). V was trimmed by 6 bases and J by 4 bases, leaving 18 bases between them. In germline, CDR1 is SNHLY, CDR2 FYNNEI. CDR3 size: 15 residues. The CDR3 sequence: CASSSQGISPYGYTF. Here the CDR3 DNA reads TGTGCCAGCAGCTCGCAGGGGATCAGTCCCTATGGCTACACCTTC.

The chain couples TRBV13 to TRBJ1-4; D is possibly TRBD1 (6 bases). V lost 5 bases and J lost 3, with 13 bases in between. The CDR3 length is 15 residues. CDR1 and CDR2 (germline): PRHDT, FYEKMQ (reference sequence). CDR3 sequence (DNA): TGTGCCAGCAGCCCCGGGGGGCGGTCTAATGAAAAACTGTTTTTT. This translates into CASSPGGRSNEKLFF. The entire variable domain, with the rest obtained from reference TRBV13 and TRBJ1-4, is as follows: AAGVIQSPRHLIKEKRETATLKCYPIPRHDTVYWYQQGPGQDPQFLISFYEKMQSDKGSIPDRFSAQQFSDYHSELNMSSLELGDSALYFCASSPGGRSNEKLFFGSGTQLSVL.

CDR3 bases: TGTGCCAGCAGGCAAACGGGGAAGATTTACGAGCAGTACTTC. Its protein is CASRQTGKIYEQYF. The genes are TRBV27 and TRBJ2-7; possible D gene TRBD2, 5 bases. CDR3 length equals 14 residues. V was cut by 6 bases and J by 4 bases, with 16 bases left in between. In germline, CDR1 is MNHEY, CDR2 SMNVEV (reference sequence).

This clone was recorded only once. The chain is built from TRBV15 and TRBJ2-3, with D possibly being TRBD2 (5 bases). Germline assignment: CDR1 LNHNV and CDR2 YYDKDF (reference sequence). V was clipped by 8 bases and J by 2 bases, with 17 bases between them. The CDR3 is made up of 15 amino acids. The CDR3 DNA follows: TGTGCCACCCAATCTAACACCGGGAACACAGATACGCAGTATTTT. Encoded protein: CATQSNTGNTDTQYF. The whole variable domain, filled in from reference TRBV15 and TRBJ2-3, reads DAMVIQNPRYQVTQFGKPVTLSCSQTLNHNVMYWYQQKSSQAPKLLFHYYDKDFNNEADTPDNFQSRRPNTSFCFLDIRSPGLGDTAMYLCATQSNTGNTDTQYFGPGTRLTVL.

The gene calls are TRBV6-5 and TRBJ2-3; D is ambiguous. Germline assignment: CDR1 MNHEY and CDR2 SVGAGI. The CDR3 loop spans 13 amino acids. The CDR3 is CGEVRWGTDTQYF. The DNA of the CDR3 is TGTGGAGAGGTGCGATGGGGCACAGATACGCAGTATTTT.

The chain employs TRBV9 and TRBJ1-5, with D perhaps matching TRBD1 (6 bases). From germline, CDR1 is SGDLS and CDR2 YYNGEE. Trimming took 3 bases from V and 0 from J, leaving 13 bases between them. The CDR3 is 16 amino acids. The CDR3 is CASSAEGGDSNQPQHF. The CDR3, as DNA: TGTGCCAGCAGCGCAGAGGGGGGGGATAGCAATCAGCCCCAGCATTTT. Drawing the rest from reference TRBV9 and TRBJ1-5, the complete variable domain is DSGVTQTPKHLITATGQRVTLRCSPRSGDLSVYWYQQSLDQGLQFLIQYYNGEERAKGNILERFSAQQFPDLHSELNLSSLELGDSALYFCASSAEGGDSNQPQHFGDGTRLSIL.

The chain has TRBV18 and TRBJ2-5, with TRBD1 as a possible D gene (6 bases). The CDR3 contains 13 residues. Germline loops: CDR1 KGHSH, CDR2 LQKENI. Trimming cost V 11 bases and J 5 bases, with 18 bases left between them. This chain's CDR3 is CASTGTTGETQYF. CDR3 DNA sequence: TGTGCCTCGACCGGGACAACAGGGGAGACCCAGTACTTC.

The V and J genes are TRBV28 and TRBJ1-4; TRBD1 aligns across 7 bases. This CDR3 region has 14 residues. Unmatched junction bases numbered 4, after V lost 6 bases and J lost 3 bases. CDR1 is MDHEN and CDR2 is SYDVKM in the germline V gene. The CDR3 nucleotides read TGTGCCAGCAGCGGGACAGCTCCTAATGAAAAACTGTTTTTT. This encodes CASSGTAPNEKLFF.

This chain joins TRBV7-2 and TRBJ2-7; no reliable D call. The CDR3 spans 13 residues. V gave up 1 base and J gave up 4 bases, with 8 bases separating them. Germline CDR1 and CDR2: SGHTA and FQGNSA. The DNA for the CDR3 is TGTGCCAGCAGCTTAGACGGAGAATACGAGCAGTACTTC. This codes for CASSLDGEYEQYF.